This TCR beta chain was identified in a study of vaccination and CD4 T cells after COVID-19. About the research overall: Convalescents were six males and four females, two of them Hispanic.

A remark on this clonotype: What it recognizes is unknown.

Treatment described: roughly nine-day PBMC culture with coronavirus spike peptide pools or control peptides (ViraFEST assay). One should note that the unexposed donor's CD4+ T cells were collected before the COVID-19 pandemic (2011-2018). CD4+ T cells that had been cultured provided DNA sequenced with the Oncomine TCR Beta short-read assay. TCRdb re-analysed the PCR reads in MiXCR, keeping a single row per CDR3 protein. The table includes thousands of distinct CDR3 sequences, less than 40% detected once. CDR3 length: 15 residues. Germline V gene data show CDR1 as SGHVS and CDR2 as FNYEAQ. Trimming shortened V by 5 bases and J by 0 bases, and 10 bases separated the two germline ends.

The receptor comes from a human donor in good health. The rearrangement joins TRBV7-6 to TRBJ2-2, with D unresolved. The sequenced sample consisted of CD4+ T cells from blood, cultured in vitro. The CDR3 here is CASSPAGPNTGELFF. The CDR3 bases are TGTGCCAGCAGCCCTGCTGGACCGAACACCGGGGAGCTGTTTTTT.